What follows are 24 T cell receptor beta chains derived from one specimen sequenced in a study of regulatory T cells in long-lasting Graves disease. Time point noted: newly diagnosed GD, antithyroid drugs for less than 3 months. PBMCs provided the RNA from which the TCR library was made. According to the study, TCR beta libraries were built with iRepertoire HTBI primers and CDR3-region Arm-PCR. Using its own MiXCR run on the multiplex PCR reads, TCRdb lists one record per CDR3 protein. The sample includes about 360,000 distinct CDR3 sequences, 15% to 20% of them seen just once. This same sample was also taken into another study, of T cells in Graves' hyperthyroidism and ophthalmopathy.

This sample comprised peripheral blood mononuclear cells (PBMCs), obtained at new diagnosis, from a patient treated with antithyroid drugs. The receptors stem from a young woman with Graves disease.

This chain links TRBV7-9 with TRBJ2-7; the match to TRBD1 covers 10 bases. V gave up 5 bases and J gave up 3 bases; unmatched junction bases: 4. The germline CDR1 and CDR2 sequences are SEHNR and FQNEAQ (reference sequence). The CDR3 has 14 amino acids. CDR3 sequence reads: CASSPWDRGYEQYF. The CDR3 region has the DNA TGTGCCAGCAGCCCATGGGACAGGGGCTACGAGCAGTACTTC.

This clonotype was seen at least ten times. The chain employs TRBV7-9 and TRBJ2-1; 11 bases are a match to TRBD2. With V trimmed by 5 bases and J by 7 bases, 16 bases remained unmatched. The CDR3 loop spans 18 amino acids. CDR1 is SEHNR, CDR2 FQNEAQ, per germline (reference sequence). The CDR3 loop is CASSRQGVAGGLRNEQFF. As DNA, the CDR3 is TGTGCCAGCAGCCGACAGGGAGTAGCGGGGGGGCTAAGGAATGAGCAGTTCTTC.

The table lists this clonotype with many counts. The chain links TRBV30 to TRBJ2-7; D is undetermined. The CDR3 loop spans 12 amino acids. V lost 0 bases and J lost 3, with 6 bases in between. Germline lookup yields CDR1 GTSNPN and CDR2 SVGIG (reference sequence). The chain's CDR3 is CAWSVQGYEQYF. The CDR3 DNA reads as TGTGCCTGGAGTGTACAAGGCTACGAGCAGTACTTC.

The V gene is TRBV7-8, the J gene TRBJ2-1; 13 nucleotides match TRBD2. The CDR3 covers 16 residues. Germline V gene data show CDR1 as SGHVS and CDR2 as FQNEAQ. V was clipped by 5 bases and J by 10 bases; unmatched bases: 11. CDR3 sequence reads: CASSVSSGLAGEEQFF. CDR3 in DNA: TGTGCCAGCAGCGTAAGTAGCGGACTAGCGGGAGAGGAGCAGTTCTTC.

This clonotype was detected only a few times. This CDR3 reads CAVRGLLTYEQYF. CDR3 sequence (DNA): TGTGCCGTGCGGGGCCTCCTGACCTACGAGCAGTACTTC. The chain joins TRBV25-1 to TRBJ2-7; a possible D gene is TRBD2 (6 bases). Germline V lookup: CDR1 MGHDK, CDR2 SYGVNS. The CDR3 is made up of 13 amino acids. V lost 11 bases to trimming and J lost 2 bases, with 16 bases between them.

This clonotype was picked up a small number of times. The V gene is TRBV12-3 or TRBV12-4, the J gene TRBJ2-1, with D hard to call. The CDR3 length is 12 residues. V was shortened by 3 bases and J by 7 bases, with 7 bases between the two germline ends. The DNA of the CDR3 is TGTGCCAGCAGTTTTATCGGGAATGAGCAGTTCTTC. Translated: CASSFIGNEQFF.

This chain links TRBV18 with TRBJ1-1; D gene unclear. The CDR3 sequence is 14 residues long. V was cut by 2 bases and J by 3 bases, with 10 bases left in between. Germline CDR1 reads KGHSH; CDR2 reads LQKENI. The CDR3 spells CASSPDQRHTEAFF. DNA for the CDR3: TGTGCCAGCTCACCAGATCAGAGACACACTGAAGCTTTCTTT.

This clonotype was recorded a few times. The chain combines TRBV6-1 with TRBJ2-6; TRBD1 matches 11 bases. Per germline, CDR1 MNHNS and CDR2 SASEGT. The J segment lost 4 bases and the V segment lost 5 bases, leaving 19 bases of the junction unmatched. This CDR3 has 21 amino acids. The CDR3 nucleotides read TGTGCCAGCAGTAAAACTATTCAACCGGGACAGGGGGTGTTAGGGGCCAACGTCCTGACTTTC. This gives the protein CASSKTIQPGQGVLGANVLTF.

This clonotype was seen many times. The J gene is TRBJ2-7, the V gene TRBV12-3 or TRBV12-4; either TRBD1 or TRBD2 may supply D (5 bases each). The V end lost 7 bases, the J end lost 4 bases, and 17 bases lay between the germline ends. The CDR3 extends over 14 amino acids. CDR3 DNA: TGTGCCAGCACCTGGGTGAGGGGCCCTTACGAGCAGTACTTC. Translated: CASTWVRGPYEQYF.

This clonotype was counted ten times or more. The V and J genes are TRBV20-1 and TRBJ2-1, with a weak D call TRBD1 (5 bases). The V end was cut by 0 bases, the J end by 8 bases, with 14 bases between. This CDR3 is 14 amino acids long. From germline, CDR1 is DFQATT and CDR2 SNEGSKA (reference sequence). CDR3 DNA: TGCAGTGCTAGAGACTGGACCACCAGGGATGAGCAGTTCTTC. Translating it yields CSARDWTTRDEQFF.

This clonotype has ten or more counts. This chain uses TRBV7-9 with TRBJ2-7; 10 nucleotides match TRBD1. The CDR3 extends over 15 amino acids. The J segment lost 4 bases and the V segment lost 5 bases, leaving 8 bases of the junction unmatched. CDR1 and CDR2 (germline): SEHNR, FQNEAQ (reference sequence). The CDR3 spells CASSARDRGLYEQYF. DNA of the CDR3: TGTGCCAGCAGCGCCCGGGACAGGGGTCTATACGAGCAGTACTTC.

The V and J genes are TRBV20-1 and TRBJ2-7, with TRBD1 matching 7 bases. The CDR3 covers 14 residues. Germline V CDR1 and CDR2: DFQATT, SNEGSKA (reference sequence). The J segment lost 1 base and the V segment lost 3 bases, leaving 6 bases of the junction unmatched. CDR3 loop: CSARATGRSYEQYF. The CDR3 DNA follows: TGCAGTGCTAGGGCGACAGGGCGTTCCTACGAGCAGTACTTC.

This clonotype was seen repeatedly, ten times or more. The chain joins TRBV6-1 to TRBJ1-1, with D unclear. Germline assignment: CDR1 MNHNS and CDR2 SASEGT. The CDR3 is 14 amino acids. Trimming took 1 base from V and 1 from J, leaving 7 bases between them. CDR3 loop: CASSEGSQNTEAFF. Here the CDR3 DNA reads TGTGCCAGCAGTGAAGGTTCCCAGAACACTGAAGCTTTCTTT.

This clonotype was seen ten or more times. The genes are TRBV6-2 or TRBV6-3 and TRBJ1-1; D ambiguous. The CDR3 contains 13 residues. Trimming took off 5 bases at V and 1 base at J, with 8 bases between the two ends. Germline V gene lookup returns CDR1 MNHEY and CDR2 SVGEGT. CDR3 bases: TGTGCCAGCAGTACCTGGGGGAACACTGAAGCTTTCTTT. Protein sequence: CASSTWGNTEAFF.

This clonotype came up many times. V is TRBV12-3 or TRBV12-4 and J is TRBJ2-3; a possible D gene is TRBD1 (6 bases). This CDR3 spans 13 amino acids. V was shortened by 6 bases and J by 3 bases, with 10 bases between the two germline ends. CDR3 protein: CASRPTGTDTQYF. DNA for the CDR3: TGTGCCAGCAGACCCACAGGGACAGATACGCAGTATTTT.

In its sample, this clonotype was seen a few times. This chain uses TRBV6-2 or TRBV6-3 with TRBJ1-3; D call uncertain. V lost 6 bases to trimming and J lost 4 bases, with 13 bases between them. The V gene's germline CDR1 is MNHEY and CDR2 SVGEGT. The CDR3 loop spans 14 amino acids. DNA for the CDR3: TGTGCCAGCAGATCGGACCGAGCCGGAAACACCATATATTTT. Encoded protein: CASRSDRAGNTIYF.

The chain has TRBV20-1 and TRBJ2-7; 7 nucleotides align to TRBD2. Germline CDR1 reads DFQATT; CDR2 reads SNEGSKA (reference sequence). The CDR3 contains 12 residues. V was pared by 1 base and J by 5 bases, with 2 bases of the junction left unmatched. The CDR3 DNA reads as TGCAGTGCTAGAGGGCTAGCGGACGAGCAGTACTTC. Its translation: CSARGLADEQYF.

This clonotype has a handful of counts. The rearrangement joins TRBV19 to TRBJ2-5, with a tentative D call TRBD1 (7 bases). The CDR3 consists of 13 residues. In germline, CDR1 is LNHDA, CDR2 SQIVND (reference sequence). V was trimmed by 5 bases and J by 7 bases, leaving 14 bases between them. CDR3 sequence (DNA): TGTGCCAGTAGTCAGGGGGAGGCAAGGACCCAGTACTTC. Amino acids: CASSQGEARTQYF.

This clonotype was seen at least ten times. The chain employs TRBV5-1 and TRBJ2-7, with 8 positions matching TRBD2. Trimming at V came to 4 bases and at J to 3 bases, leaving 6 bases not matched to a gene. This CDR3 region has 14 residues. Germline V CDR1 and CDR2: SGHRS, YFSETQ. The CDR3 loop reads CASSPLAGNYEQYF. The CDR3 DNA follows: TGCGCCAGCAGCCCGTTAGCGGGGAACTACGAGCAGTACTTC.

Only a few counts were recorded for this clonotype. The rearrangement links TRBV20-1 to TRBJ2-7; TRBD1 agrees at 7 bases. Losses at the gene ends were 6 bases for V and 3 bases for J; bases not matched to a gene: 8. The CDR3 spans 13 residues. Germline CDR1 reads DFQATT; CDR2 reads SNEGSKA (reference sequence). For the CDR3, the DNA is TGCAGTGCCTGGTGGGACAGCGACTACGAGCAGTACTTC. It encodes CSAWWDSDYEQYF.

This clonotype was seen at least ten times. The chain is built from TRBV2 and TRBJ2-3, with no clear D. Trimming stripped 7 bases from V and 3 bases from J, with 17 bases between. Germline CDR1 and CDR2: SNHLY and FYNNEI. The CDR3 sequence is 15 residues long. In nucleotides, the CDR3 is TGTGCCAGCAAAGAAGATCCGCAATGGACAGATACGCAGTATTTT. Amino acids: CASKEDPQWTDTQYF.

This clonotype was observed many times. The chain is built from TRBV15 and TRBJ2-5, with 8 bases identical to TRBD1. This CDR3 has 17 residues. Per germline, CDR1 LNHNV and CDR2 YYDKDF (reference sequence). Germline trimming cut 1 base from V and 7 bases from J; bases unmatched to any gene: 14. The CDR3 reads CATSRGSGGRIKGTQYF. CDR3 DNA sequence: TGTGCCACCAGCAGAGGGTCAGGGGGCCGCATAAAGGGGACCCAGTACTTC. The complete variable domain, with remaining parts taken from reference TRBV15 and TRBJ2-5, reads DAMVIQNPRYQVTQFGKPVTLSCSQTLNHNVMYWYQQKSSQAPKLLFHYYDKDFNNEADTPDNFQSRRPNTSFCFLDIRSPGLGDTAMYLCATSRGSGGRIKGTQYFGPGTRLLVL.

This clonotype has a count of ten or more. This sequence joins TRBV5-1 and TRBJ2-7; D gene ambiguous. Germline CDR1 is SGHRS and CDR2 is YFSETQ. This CDR3 contains 16 residues. V was cut by 0 bases and J by 0 bases, with 13 bases left in between. CDR3 residues: CASSLVPMTFSYEQYF. The CDR3 nucleotides read TGCGCCAGCAGCTTGGTGCCGATGACCTTCTCCTACGAGCAGTACTTC.

This clonotype was counted at least ten times. The V call is TRBV11-3, the J call TRBJ2-4, with D perhaps matching TRBD1 (5 bases). V lost 5 bases and J lost 0, with 17 bases in between. Germline loops: CDR1 SGHNT, CDR2 YENEEA. The CDR3 totals 17 residues. The CDR3 is CASSPHDLQVAKNIQYF. DNA for the CDR3: TGTGCCAGCAGCCCGCACGACCTACAGGTAGCCAAAAACATTCAGTACTTC.